This TCR beta chain is drawn from a study of T cells in Graves' hyperthyroidism and ophthalmopathy. J gave up 7 bases and V 3 bases, and 10 bases lay outside the gene matches. The CDR3 has 16 amino acids. From germline, CDR1 is MDHEN and CDR2 SYDVKM. General study points: The majority of expanded thyroid clonotypes above 0.001 also appeared in blood. A median 6.5 months before onset, the model predicted ophthalmopathy.

Uncontrolled infections, other autoimmune diseases, pregnancy or lactation led to exclusion of patients. Ten or more counts support this clonotype. Its antigen is undetermined. Researchers amplified the TCR beta CDR3 regions from RNA transcripts. The HTBI primer set drove a first-round RT-PCR of the TCR CDR3. TCRdb reanalysed the multiplex PCR reads using MiXCR and keeps one entry per CDR3 protein. This table holds about 300,000 distinct CDR3 sequences, about an eighth found once. This clonotype originated in a woman younger than 45 with Graves' hyperthyroidism that later progressed to Graves' ophthalmopathy. Sequenced material: blood. The chain has TRBV28 and TRBJ2-1, with 9 bases identical to TRBD2. The CDR3 bases are TGTGCCAGCAGTTTGCCGCTAGCGGGAAGGGGAAATGAGCAGTTCTTC. Encoded protein: CASSLPLAGRGNEQFF.